A single T cell receptor beta chain is shown here with its context. Sequencing used immunoSEQ multiplex PCR; TCRdb keeps in-frame clones, though not all of them. The sample shows 150,000 to 200,000 clones, 88% of them seen only once. This sample stems from a study of cytotoxic CD8 clonotypes in ibrutinib-treated CLL. Germline CDR1 and CDR2: LNHDA and SQIVND (reference sequence). The trim removed 4 bases at V and 6 bases at J, leaving 4 bases unmatched. The CDR3 sequence is 14 residues long. This receptor was obtained from a human donor with chronic lymphocytic leukemia. The rearrangement uses TRBV19 and TRBJ1-5, with 9 bases identical to TRBD1. The material was PBMCs, obtained at disease progression, from a patient treated with ibrutinib. CDR3 coding DNA: TGTGCCAGTAGTAGCCGGGACAGGGTTCAGCCCCAGCATTTT. This encodes CASSSRDRVQPQHF.